The present T cell receptor beta chain was sequenced within a study of response to subunit inactivated influenza vaccine. This clonotype was seen a handful of times. The CDR3 covers 17 residues. Trimming cost V 5 bases and J 3 bases; bases outside gene matches: 8. TCRdb called the RT-PCR reads again in MiXCR, with one record for every CDR3 protein. The sample carries some 800,000 distinct CDR3 sequences, 21% recorded once. The receptor's source is a man between 50 and 59 years old who received an inactivated influenza vaccine. V is TRBV12-3 or TRBV12-4 and J is TRBJ2-1; 12 bases align to TRBD2. The specimen comprised PBMCs from blood, sampled 4 to 6 days after vaccination. CDR3 sequence: CASSPWTSGIYYNEQFF. The CDR3 region has the DNA TGTGCCAGCAGTCCCTGGACTAGCGGGATTTACTACAATGAGCAGTTCTTC.